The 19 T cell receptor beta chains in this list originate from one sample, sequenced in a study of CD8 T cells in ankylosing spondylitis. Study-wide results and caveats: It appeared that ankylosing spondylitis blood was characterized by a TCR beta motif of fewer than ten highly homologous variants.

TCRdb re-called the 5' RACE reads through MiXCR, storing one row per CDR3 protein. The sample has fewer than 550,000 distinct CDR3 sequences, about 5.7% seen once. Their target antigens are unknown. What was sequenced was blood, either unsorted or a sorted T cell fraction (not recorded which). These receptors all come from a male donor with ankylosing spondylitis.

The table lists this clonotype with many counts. This CDR3 is CAAGSDRDNEQFF. CDR3 sequence (DNA): TGTGCCGCGGGATCGGACAGGGACAATGAGCAGTTCTTC. The V call is TRBV6-1, the J call TRBJ2-1; 8 nucleotides align to TRBD1. The CDR3 totals 13 residues. Germline values: CDR1 MNHNS, CDR2 SASEGT. The V segment lost 11 bases and the J segment 5 bases; nucleotides outside the gene matches: 8.

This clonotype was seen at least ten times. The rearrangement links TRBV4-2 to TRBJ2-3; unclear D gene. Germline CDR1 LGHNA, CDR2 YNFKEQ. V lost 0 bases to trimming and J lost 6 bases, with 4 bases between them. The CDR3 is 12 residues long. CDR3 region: CASSQEFDTQYF. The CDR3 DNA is TGTGCCAGCAGCCAAGAATTTGATACGCAGTATTTT.

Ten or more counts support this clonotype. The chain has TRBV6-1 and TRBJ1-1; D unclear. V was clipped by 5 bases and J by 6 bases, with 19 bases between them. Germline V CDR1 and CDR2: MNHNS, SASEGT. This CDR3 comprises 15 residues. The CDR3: CASSPLMGRIPEAFF. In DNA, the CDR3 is TGTGCCAGCAGTCCCCTAATGGGGAGGATCCCTGAAGCTTTCTTT.

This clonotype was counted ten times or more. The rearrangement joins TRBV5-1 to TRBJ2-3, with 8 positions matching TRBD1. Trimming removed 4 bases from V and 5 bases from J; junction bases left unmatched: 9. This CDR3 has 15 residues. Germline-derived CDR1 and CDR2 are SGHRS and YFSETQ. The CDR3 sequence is CASSAGGKGIDTQYF. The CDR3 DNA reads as TGCGCCAGCAGCGCAGGGGGCAAGGGCATAGATACGCAGTATTTT.

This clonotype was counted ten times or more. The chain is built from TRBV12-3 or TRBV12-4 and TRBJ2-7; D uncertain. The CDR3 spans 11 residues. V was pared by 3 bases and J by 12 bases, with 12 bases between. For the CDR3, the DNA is TGTGCCAGCAGTTTGGGCGGTCGGCCGTACTTC. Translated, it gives CASSLGGRPYF.

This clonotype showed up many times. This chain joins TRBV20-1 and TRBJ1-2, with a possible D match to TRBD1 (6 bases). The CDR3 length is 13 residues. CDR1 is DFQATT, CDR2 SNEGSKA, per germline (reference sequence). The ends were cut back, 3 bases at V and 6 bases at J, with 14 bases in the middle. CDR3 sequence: CSARGRRGHGYTF. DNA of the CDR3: TGCAGTGCTAGGGGCCGCAGGGGCCATGGCTACACCTTC.

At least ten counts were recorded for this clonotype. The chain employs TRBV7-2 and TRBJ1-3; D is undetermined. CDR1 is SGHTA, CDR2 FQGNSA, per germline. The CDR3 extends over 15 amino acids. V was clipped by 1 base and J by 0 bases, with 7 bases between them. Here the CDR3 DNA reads TGTGCCAGCAGCTTAGTATACGGCTCTGGAAACACCATATATTTT. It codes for CASSLVYGSGNTIYF.

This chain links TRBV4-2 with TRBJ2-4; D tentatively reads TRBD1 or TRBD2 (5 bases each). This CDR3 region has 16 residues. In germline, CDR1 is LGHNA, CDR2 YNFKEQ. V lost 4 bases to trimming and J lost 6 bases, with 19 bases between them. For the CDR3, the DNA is TGTGCCAGCAGCCCCACCCCCAGCAGGGCGGGAAACATTCAGTACTTC. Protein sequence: CASSPTPSRAGNIQYF.

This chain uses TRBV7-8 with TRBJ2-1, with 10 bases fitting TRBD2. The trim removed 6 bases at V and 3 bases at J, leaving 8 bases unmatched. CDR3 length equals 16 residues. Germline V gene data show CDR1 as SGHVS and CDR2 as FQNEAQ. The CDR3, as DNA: TGTGCCAGCAGTAGAATAGCGGGAGGTTTCTACAATGAGCAGTTCTTC. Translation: CASSRIAGGFYNEQFF.

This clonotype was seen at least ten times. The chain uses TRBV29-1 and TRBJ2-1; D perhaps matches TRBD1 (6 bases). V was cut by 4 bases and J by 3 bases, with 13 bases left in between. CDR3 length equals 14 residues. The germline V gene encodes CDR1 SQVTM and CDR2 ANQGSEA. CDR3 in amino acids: CSVARGTSYNEQFF. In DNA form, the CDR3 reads TGCAGCGTTGCCAGGGGAACCAGCTACAATGAGCAGTTCTTC.

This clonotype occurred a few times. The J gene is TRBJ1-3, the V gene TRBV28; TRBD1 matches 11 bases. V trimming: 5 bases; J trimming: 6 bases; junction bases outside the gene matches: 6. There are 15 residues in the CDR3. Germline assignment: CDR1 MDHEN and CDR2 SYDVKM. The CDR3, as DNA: TGTGCCAGCAGTGGACCGGGACAGGGGGAAAACACCATATATTTT. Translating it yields CASSGPGQGENTIYF.

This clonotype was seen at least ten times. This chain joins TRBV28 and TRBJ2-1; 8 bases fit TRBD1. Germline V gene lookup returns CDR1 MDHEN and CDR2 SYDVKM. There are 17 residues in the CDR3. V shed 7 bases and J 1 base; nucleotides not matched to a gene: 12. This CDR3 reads CASIGVRQGKSYNEQFF. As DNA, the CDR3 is TGTGCCAGCATAGGAGTACGACAGGGGAAGTCCTACAATGAGCAGTTCTTC.

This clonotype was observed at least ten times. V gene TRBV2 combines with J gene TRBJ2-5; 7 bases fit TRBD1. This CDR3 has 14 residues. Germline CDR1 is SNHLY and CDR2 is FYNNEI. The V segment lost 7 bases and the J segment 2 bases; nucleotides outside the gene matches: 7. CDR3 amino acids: CASNILGQQETQYF. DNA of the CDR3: TGTGCCAGCAATATCCTGGGACAGCAAGAGACCCAGTACTTC.

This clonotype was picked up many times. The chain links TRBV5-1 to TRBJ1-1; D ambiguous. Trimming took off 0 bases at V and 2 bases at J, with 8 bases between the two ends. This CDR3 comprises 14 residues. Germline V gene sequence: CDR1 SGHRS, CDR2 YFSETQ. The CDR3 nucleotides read TGCGCCAGCAGCTTGGGTACGGGAAACACTGAAGCTTTCTTT. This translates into CASSLGTGNTEAFF.

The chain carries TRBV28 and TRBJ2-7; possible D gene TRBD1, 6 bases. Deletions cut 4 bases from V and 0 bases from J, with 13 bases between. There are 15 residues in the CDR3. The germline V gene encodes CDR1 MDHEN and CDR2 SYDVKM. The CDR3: CASSSPRDISYEQYF. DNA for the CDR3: TGTGCCAGCAGTTCCCCTCGGGACATCTCCTACGAGCAGTACTTC.

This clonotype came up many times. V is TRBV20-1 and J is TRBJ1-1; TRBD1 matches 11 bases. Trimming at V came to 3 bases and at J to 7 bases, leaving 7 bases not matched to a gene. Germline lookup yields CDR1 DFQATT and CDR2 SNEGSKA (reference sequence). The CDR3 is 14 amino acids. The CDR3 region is CSASSGQGEGEAFF. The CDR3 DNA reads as TGCAGTGCTAGCTCGGGACAGGGGGAAGGTGAAGCTTTCTTT.

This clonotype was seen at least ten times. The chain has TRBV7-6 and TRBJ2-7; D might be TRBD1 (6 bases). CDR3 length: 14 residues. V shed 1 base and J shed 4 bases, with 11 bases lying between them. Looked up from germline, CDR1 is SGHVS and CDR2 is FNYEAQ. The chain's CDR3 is CASSLVRGEYEQYF. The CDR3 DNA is TGTGCCAGCAGCTTAGTCAGGGGAGAATACGAGCAGTACTTC.

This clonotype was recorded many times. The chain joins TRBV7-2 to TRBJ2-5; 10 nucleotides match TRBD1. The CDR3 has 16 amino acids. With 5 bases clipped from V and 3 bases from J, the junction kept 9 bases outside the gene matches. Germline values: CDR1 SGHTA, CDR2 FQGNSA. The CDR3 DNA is TGTGCCAGCAGCGTTAGACAGGGGGCGTCAAAAGAGACCCAGTACTTC. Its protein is CASSVRQGASKETQYF. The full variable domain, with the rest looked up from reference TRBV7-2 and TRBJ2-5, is GAGVSQSPSNKVTEKGKDVELRCDPISGHTALYWYRQSLGQGLEFLIYFQGNSAPDKSGLPSDRFSAERTGGSVSTLTIQRTQQEDSAVYLCASSVRQGASKETQYFGPGTRLLVL.

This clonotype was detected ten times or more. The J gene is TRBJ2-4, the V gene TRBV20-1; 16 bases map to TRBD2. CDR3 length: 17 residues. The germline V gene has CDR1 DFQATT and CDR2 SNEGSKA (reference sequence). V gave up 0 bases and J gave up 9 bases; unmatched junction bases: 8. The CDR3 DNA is TGCAGTGCTAGAGATGTGGGACTAGCGGGAGGGCGGGGCATTCAGTACTTC. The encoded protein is CSARDVGLAGGRGIQYF.